This T cell receptor (beta chain) was retrieved from a study of beta chain features in type 1 diabetes. Study outcomes and limitations: Shorter TCRB CDR3s, moderately but significantly so, were found in Type 1 diabetes patients in all four CD4+ subsets.

Germline assignment: CDR1 MGHDK and CDR2 SYGVNS. The CDR3 loop spans 12 amino acids. Trimming stripped 1 base from V and 6 bases from J, with 3 bases between. Expressed TCRB transcripts were sequenced after all isolated RNA was converted to cDNA. The assay was immunoSEQ multiplex PCR, and TCRdb's table has in-frame clones only and misses some. The data hold 550,000 to 850,000 clones, with about an eighth observed a single time. Comment on this clone: Its antigen is not identified.

The sample taken for sequencing was naive CD4+ T cells from blood. The chain uses TRBV25-1 and TRBJ2-2; D ambiguous. The sequence came from a man younger than 35 with type 1 diabetes. DNA for the CDR3: TGTGCCAGCAGTGAATTGGCCGGGGAGCTGTTTTTT. This codes for CASSELAGELFF.